This T cell receptor (beta chain) derives from a study of breast tumors, draining lymph nodes, adjacent tissues. Germline trimming cut 3 bases from V and 5 bases from J; bases unmatched to any gene: 6. This CDR3 contains 14 residues. The germline CDR1 and CDR2 sequences are SGHRS and YFSETQ. Study-level results: Tumor TCR diversity was below lymph nodes but above nontumor tissue. That most tumor T cells come from lymph nodes remained unproven.

Ten or more counts support this clonotype. Its specificity is unknown. Axillary draining lymph nodes of breast cancer patients supplied the node samples. TCRdb re-analysed the multiplex PCR reads in MiXCR, keeping a single row per CDR3 protein. The repertoire holds more than 85,000 distinct CDR3 sequences, with 20% to 25% as singletons. The sequenced sample consisted of axillary lymph node tissue. The J gene is TRBJ2-7, the V gene TRBV5-1; 9 bases agree with TRBD2. This sequence originates from a female donor with breast cancer. Some clones in this sample may be carry-over from other donors' samples. CDR3 sequence: CASSSTSGSDEQYF. The CDR3 bases are TGCGCCAGCAGCTCCACTAGCGGGTCCGACGAGCAGTACTTC.